The present T cell receptor beta chain was sequenced within a study of T-cell reconstitution after alpha-beta-depleted transplantation in children. The CDR3 totals 13 residues. J was trimmed by 4 bases and V by 3 bases; bases with no gene match: 2. Germline V gene lookup returns CDR1 SGHRS and CDR2 YFSETQ. Unique molecular identifiers were built into the TCRbeta library. TCRdb fed the PCR reads into MiXCR, producing one record per CDR3 protein. The sample lists 230,000 or so distinct CDR3 sequences; roughly a tenth were seen once. This clonotype was seen at least ten times. The rearrangement joins TRBV5-1 to TRBJ1-1; TRBD1 matches at 8 bases. The starting material was PBMCs from the stem cell graft donor, obtained from the stem cell graft. The receptor was derived from a human donor who donated a stem cell graft to a child with SCID. This chain's CDR3 is CASSYGQGTEAFF. As DNA, the CDR3 is TGCGCCAGCAGCTACGGACAGGGCACTGAAGCTTTCTTT.